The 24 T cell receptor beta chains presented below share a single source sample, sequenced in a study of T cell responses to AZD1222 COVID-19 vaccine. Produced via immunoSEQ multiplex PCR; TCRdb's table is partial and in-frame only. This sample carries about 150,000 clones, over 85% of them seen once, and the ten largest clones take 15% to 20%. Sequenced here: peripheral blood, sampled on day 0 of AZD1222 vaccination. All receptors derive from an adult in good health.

The CDR3 loop reads CASSLASGAHSNQPQHF. In DNA, the CDR3 is TGTGCCAGCAGCTTGGCCTCGGGGGCGCATAGCAATCAGCCCCAGCATTTT. V gene TRBV5-6 combines with J gene TRBJ1-5, with a weak D call TRBD1 (6 bases). Germline lookup yields CDR1 SGHDT and CDR2 YYEEEE. The CDR3 consists of 17 residues. V was pared by 0 bases and J by 0 bases, with 13 bases between.

CDR3 residues: CASSTTGFYGYTF. DNA of the CDR3: TGTGCCAGCAGCACCACAGGGTTCTATGGCTACACCTTC. This chain links TRBV28 with TRBJ1-2, with D possibly being TRBD1 (6 bases). Germline V gene lookup returns CDR1 MDHEN and CDR2 SYDVKM. Trimming removed 6 bases from V and 4 bases from J, with 12 bases in between. This CDR3 spans 13 amino acids.

Written as DNA, the CDR3 is TGTGCCAGCAGTCAGGACGCGGGGGGGACGTCCTACGAGCAGTACTTC. Protein product: CASSQDAGGTSYEQYF. V is TRBV6-6 and J is TRBJ2-7; 9 bases match TRBD2. Germline V gene lookup returns CDR1 MNHNY and CDR2 SVGAGI (reference sequence). J gave up 1 base and V 5 bases, and 9 bases lay outside the gene matches. CDR3 length: 16 residues.

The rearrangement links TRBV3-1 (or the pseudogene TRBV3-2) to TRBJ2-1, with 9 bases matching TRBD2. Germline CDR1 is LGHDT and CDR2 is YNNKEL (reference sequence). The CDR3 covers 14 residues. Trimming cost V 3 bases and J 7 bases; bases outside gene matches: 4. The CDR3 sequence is CASSHRLAANEQFF. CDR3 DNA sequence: TGTGCCAGCAGCCATCGACTAGCGGCTAATGAGCAGTTCTTC.

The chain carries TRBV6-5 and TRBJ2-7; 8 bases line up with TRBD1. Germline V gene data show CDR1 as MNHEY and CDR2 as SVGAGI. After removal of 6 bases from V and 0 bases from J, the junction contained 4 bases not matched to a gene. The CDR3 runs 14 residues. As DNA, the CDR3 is TGTGCCAGCAGGCCGGGACAGGACTCCTACGAGCAGTACTTC. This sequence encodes CASRPGQDSYEQYF.

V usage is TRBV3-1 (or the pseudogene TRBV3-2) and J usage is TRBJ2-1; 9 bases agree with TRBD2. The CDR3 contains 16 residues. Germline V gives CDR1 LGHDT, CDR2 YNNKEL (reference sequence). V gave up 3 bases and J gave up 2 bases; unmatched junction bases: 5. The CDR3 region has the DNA TGTGCCAGCAGCCAGTGGCGGGGGGGGACCTACAATGAGCAGTTCTTC. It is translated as CASSQWRGGTYNEQFF.

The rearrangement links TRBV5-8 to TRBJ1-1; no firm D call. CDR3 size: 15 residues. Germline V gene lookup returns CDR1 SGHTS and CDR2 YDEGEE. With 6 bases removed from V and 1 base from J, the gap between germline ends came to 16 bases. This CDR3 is CASTVDRAWNTEAFF. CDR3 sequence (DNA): TGTGCCAGCACCGTAGACCGGGCCTGGAACACTGAAGCTTTCTTT.

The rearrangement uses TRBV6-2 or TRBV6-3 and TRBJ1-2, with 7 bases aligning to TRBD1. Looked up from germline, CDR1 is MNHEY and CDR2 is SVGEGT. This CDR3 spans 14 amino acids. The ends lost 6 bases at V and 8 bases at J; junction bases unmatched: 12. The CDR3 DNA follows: TGTGCCAGCAGCCAATCCAGGGGGGTCGGAGGCTACACCTTC. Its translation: CASSQSRGVGGYTF.

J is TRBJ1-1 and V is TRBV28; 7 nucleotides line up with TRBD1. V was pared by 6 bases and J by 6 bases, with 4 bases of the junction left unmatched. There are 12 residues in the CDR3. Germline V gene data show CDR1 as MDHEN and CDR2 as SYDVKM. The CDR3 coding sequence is TGTGCCAGCAGCCGACAGGGCGCTGAAGCTTTCTTT. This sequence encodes CASSRQGAEAFF.

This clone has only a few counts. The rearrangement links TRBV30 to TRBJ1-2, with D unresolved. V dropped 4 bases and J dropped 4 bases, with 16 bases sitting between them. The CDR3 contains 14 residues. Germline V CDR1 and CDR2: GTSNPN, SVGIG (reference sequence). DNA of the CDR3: TGTGCCTGGATTGAACCTGGTGTTTCCTATGGCTACACCTTC. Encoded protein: CAWIEPGVSYGYTF.

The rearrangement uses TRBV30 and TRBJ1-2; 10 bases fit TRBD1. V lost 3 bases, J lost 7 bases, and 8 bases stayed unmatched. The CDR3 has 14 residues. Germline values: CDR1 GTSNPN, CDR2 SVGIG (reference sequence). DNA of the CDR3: TGTGCCTGGAGGGGAGCCGGGACAGGGGCTGGCTACACCTTC. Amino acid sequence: CAWRGAGTGAGYTF. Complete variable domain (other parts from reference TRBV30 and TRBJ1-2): SQTIHQWPATLVQPVGSPLSLECTVEGTSNPNLYWYRQAAGRGLQLLFYSVGIGQISSEVPQNLSASRPQDRQFILSSKKLLLSDSGFYLCAWRGAGTGAGYTFGSGTRLTVV.

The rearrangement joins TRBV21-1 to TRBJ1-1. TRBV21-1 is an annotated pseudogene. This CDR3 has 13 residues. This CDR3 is CASSKGRHTEAFF. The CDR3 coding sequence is TGTGCCAGCAGCAAAGGGCGCCACACTGAAGCTTTCTTT.

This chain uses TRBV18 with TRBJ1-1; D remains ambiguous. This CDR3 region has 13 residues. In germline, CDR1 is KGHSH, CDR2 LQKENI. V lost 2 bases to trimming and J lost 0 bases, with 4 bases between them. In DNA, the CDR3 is TGTGCCAGCTCACCAGACTTGAACACTGAAGCTTTCTTT. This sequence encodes CASSPDLNTEAFF.

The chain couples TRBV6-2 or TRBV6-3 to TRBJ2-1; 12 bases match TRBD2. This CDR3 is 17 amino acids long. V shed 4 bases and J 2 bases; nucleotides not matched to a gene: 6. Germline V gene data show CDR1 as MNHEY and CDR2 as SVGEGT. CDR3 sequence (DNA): TGTGCCAGCAGTTGGGGGGGGACTAGCGGGCCCTACAATGAGCAGTTCTTC. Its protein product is CASSWGGTSGPYNEQFF.

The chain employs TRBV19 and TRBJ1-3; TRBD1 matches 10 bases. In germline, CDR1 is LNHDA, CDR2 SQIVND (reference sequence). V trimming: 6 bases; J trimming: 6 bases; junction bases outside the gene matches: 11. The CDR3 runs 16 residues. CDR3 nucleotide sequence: TGTGCCAGTAGCCACCTCGACAGGGGGCAGGAAAACACCATATATTTT. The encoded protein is CASSHLDRGQENTIYF.

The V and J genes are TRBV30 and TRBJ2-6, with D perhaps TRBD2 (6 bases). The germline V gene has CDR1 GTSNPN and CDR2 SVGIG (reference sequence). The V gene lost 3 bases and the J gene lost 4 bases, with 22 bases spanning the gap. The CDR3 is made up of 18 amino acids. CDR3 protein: CAWSPGLRSTRGANVLTF. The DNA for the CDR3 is TGTGCCTGGAGCCCGGGACTCAGGAGTACGCGGGGGGCCAACGTCCTGACTTTC.

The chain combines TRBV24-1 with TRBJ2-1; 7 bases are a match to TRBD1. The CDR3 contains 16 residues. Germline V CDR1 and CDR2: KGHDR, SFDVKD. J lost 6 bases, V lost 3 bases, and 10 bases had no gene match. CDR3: CATSDRNRGGPNEQFF. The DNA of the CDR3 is TGTGCCACCAGTGATCGCAACAGGGGTGGACCCAATGAGCAGTTCTTC.

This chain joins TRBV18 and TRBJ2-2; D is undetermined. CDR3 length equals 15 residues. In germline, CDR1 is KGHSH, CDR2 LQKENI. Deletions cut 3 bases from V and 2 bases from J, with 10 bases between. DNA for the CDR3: TGTGCCAGCTCACCTCCGCGGCCTAACACCGGGGAGCTGTTTTTT. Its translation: CASSPPRPNTGELFF.

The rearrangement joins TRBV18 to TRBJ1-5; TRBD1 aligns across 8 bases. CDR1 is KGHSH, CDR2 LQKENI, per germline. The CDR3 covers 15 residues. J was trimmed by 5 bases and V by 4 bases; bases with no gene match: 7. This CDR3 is CASSLSPGGDQPQHF. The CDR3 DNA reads TGTGCCAGCTCACTATCCCCAGGGGGCGATCAGCCCCAGCATTTT. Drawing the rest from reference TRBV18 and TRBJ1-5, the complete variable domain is NAGVMQNPRHLVRRRGQEARLRCSPMKGHSHVYWYRQLPEEGLKFMVYLQKENIIDESGMPKERFSAEFPKEGPSILRIQQVVRGDSAAYFCASSLSPGGDQPQHFGDGTRLSIL.

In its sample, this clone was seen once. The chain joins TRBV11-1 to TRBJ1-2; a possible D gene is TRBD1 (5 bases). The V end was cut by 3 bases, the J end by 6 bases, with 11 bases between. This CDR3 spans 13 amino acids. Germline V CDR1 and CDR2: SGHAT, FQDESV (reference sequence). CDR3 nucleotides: TGTGCCAGCAGCTTGGGACTTAGAGATGGCTACACCTTC. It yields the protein CASSLGLRDGYTF.

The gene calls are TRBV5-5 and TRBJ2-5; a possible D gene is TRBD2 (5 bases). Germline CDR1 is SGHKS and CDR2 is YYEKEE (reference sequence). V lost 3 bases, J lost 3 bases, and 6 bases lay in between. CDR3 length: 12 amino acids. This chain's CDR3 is CASSSGKETQYF. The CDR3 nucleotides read TGTGCCAGCAGCTCCGGGAAAGAGACCCAGTACTTC.

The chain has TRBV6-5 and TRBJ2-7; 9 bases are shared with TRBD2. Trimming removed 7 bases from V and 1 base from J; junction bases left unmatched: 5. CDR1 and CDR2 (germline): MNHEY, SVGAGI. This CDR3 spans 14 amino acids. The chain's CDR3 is CASTAGGESYEQYF. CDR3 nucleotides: TGTGCCAGCACAGCGGGAGGTGAGTCCTACGAGCAGTACTTC.

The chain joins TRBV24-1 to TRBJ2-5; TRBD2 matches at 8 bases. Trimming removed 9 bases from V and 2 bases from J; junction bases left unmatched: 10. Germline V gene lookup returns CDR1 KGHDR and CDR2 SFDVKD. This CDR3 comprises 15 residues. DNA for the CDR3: TGTGCCACCCAGAAAGCGGGAGAGAGGCAAGAGACCCAGTACTTC. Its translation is CATQKAGERQETQYF.

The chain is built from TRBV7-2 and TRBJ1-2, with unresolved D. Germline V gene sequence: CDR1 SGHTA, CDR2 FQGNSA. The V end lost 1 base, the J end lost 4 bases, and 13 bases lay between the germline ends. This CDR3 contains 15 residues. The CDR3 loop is CASSLGTADIYGYTF. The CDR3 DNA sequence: TGTGCCAGCAGCTTAGGCACGGCAGACATCTATGGCTACACCTTC. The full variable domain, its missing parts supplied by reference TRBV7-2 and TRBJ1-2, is GAGVSQSPSNKVTEKGKDVELRCDPISGHTALYWYRQSLGQGLEFLIYFQGNSAPDKSGLPSDRFSAERTGGSVSTLTIQRTQQEDSAVYLCASSLGTADIYGYTFGSGTRLTVV.